This T cell receptor beta chain derives from a study of blood T cell repertoires in COVID-19. At the level of the study: PBMCs, B-cell-depleted T cells, or T cells were the source of the cDNA or gDNA that made up the material.

Only in-frame clones appear in the TCRdb table, and some are missing; sequencing was by immunoSEQ multiplex PCR. The sample contains nearly 55,000 clones, 85% to 90% of which appear only once. This receptor was identified in a man between 65 and 85 years old with active COVID-19. The sample consisted of peripheral blood.

The CDR3 DNA sequence: TGTGCCAGCAGCTTGGGGACAGGGGCCCCACTCTATGGCTACACCTTC. The encoded protein is CASSLGTGAPLYGYTF. The chain carries TRBV7-2 and TRBJ1-2, with TRBD1 matching over 10 bases. The CDR3 is made up of 16 amino acids. Germline V gene lookup returns CDR1 SGHTA and CDR2 FQGNSA. V was clipped by 3 bases and J by 4 bases; unmatched bases: 8.